This T cell receptor beta chain was sequenced for a study of graft-versus-host responses after intestinal transplantation. Study as a whole: Anti-thymocyte globulin induction preceded two to three years of tacrolimus and steroid maintenance in all recipients. General study findings and limits: Circulating GvH clones peaking coincided with falling HvG clones soon after transplant. Analysis identified GvH clones in recipient marrow, with some appearing first in ileum or blood. In patients with graft-donor T cell macrochimerism, allograft graft-versus-host to host-versus-graft clonal ratios were high.

As concerns this clone: What it binds is unknown.

V lost 7 bases, J lost 8 bases, and 11 bases lay in between. The CDR3 runs 11 residues. Germline V gene sequence: CDR1 LNHDA, CDR2 SQIVND (reference sequence). This table comes from immunoSEQ multiplex PCR, and its TCRdb copy is limited to in-frame clones, with some not included. The sample holds about 12,000 clones, roughly 93% seen once. This clonotype was obtained from a human patient who received an intestinal transplant, so some T cells may come from the graft donor. V usage is TRBV19 and J usage is TRBJ1-2; D gene unclear. Here the sequenced sample was PBMCs, taken roughly 1,100 days after intestinal transplantation. The CDR3 bases are TGTGCCAGTACAGACTGGATCGGCTACACCTTC. As protein: CASTDWIGYTF. The complete variable domain, with remaining parts taken from reference TRBV19 and TRBJ1-2, reads DGGITQSPKYLFRKEGQNVTLSCEQNLNHDAMYWYRQDPGQGLRLIYYSQIVNDFQKGDIAEGYSVSREKKESFPLTVTSAQKNPTAFYLCASTDWIGYTFGSGTRLTVV.